This T cell receptor beta chain was found in a study of human T cells and chemical hapten exposure. Study at large: The study lasted roughly 22 weeks, and patients were dosed weekly with diphenylcyclopropenone on the scalp throughout. Patch testing was performed with 0.01% DPC on the upper back, with reading at 6 days.

The library tagged each cDNA molecule with unique molecular identifiers. TCRdb independently ran MiXCR on the RACE reads; one entry per CDR3 protein. The data contain approximately 370,000 distinct CDR3 sequences, 5% to 6.5% of them singletons. V was clipped by 3 bases and J by 8 bases, with 11 bases between them. The CDR3 has 12 amino acids. Germline V gene lookup returns CDR1 DFQATT and CDR2 SNEGSKA (reference sequence). The time point: pre-sensitization, week 0. Treatment in this sample: therapeutic diphenylcyclopropenone sensitization with weekly scalp DPC. The input for sequencing was whole blood, taken in connection with sensitization to the hapten diphenylcyclopropenone (DPC). The chain joins TRBV20-1 to TRBJ2-1; D unclear. This sequence was found in a woman aged 18-35 years with alopecia areata. Some clones in this sample may be carry-over from other donors' samples. CDR3 coding DNA: TGCAGTGCTAGTGGCTCTACCGATGAGCAGTTCTTC. This encodes CSASGSTDEQFF.